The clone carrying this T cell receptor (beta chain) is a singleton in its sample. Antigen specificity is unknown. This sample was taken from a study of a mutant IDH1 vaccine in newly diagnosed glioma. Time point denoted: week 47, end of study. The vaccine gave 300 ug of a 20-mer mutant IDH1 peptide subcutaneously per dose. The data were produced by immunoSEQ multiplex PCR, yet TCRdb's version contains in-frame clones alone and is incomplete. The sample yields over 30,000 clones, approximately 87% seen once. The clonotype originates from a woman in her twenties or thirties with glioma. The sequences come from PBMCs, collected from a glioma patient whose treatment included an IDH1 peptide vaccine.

CDR3 loop: CSVEGPLRTDYGYTF. In nucleotides, the CDR3 is TGCAGCGTTGAAGGCCCATTAAGGACAGACTATGGCTACACCTTC. The chain joins TRBV29-1 to TRBJ1-2, with D maybe TRBD1 (6 bases). The CDR3 runs 15 residues. The ends were cut back, 1 base at V and 3 bases at J, with 15 bases in the middle. Germline V CDR1 and CDR2: SQVTM, ANQGSEA.